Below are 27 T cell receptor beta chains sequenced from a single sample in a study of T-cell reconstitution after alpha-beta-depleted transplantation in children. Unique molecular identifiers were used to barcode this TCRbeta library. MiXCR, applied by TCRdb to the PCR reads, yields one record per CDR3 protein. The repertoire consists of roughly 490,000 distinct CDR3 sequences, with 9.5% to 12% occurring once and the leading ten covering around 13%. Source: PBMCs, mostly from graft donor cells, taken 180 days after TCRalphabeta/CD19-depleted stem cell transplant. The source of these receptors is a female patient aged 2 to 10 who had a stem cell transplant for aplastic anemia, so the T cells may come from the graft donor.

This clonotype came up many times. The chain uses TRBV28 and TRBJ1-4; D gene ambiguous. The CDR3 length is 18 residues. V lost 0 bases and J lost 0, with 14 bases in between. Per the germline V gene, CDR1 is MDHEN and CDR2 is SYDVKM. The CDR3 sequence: CASSLWLGSHATNEKLFF. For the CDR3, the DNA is TGTGCCAGCAGTTTATGGTTGGGCAGCCATGCAACTAATGAAAAACTGTTTTTT.

The CDR3 coding sequence is TGTGCCAGCAGCTTCCAGATTACCGGGGAGCTGTTTTTT. It specifies CASSFQITGELFF. J is TRBJ2-2 and V is TRBV7-9; D not resolved. The ends were cut back, 3 bases at V and 5 bases at J, with 7 bases in the middle. CDR3 length: 13 amino acids. Germline lookup yields CDR1 SEHNR and CDR2 FQNEAQ (reference sequence).

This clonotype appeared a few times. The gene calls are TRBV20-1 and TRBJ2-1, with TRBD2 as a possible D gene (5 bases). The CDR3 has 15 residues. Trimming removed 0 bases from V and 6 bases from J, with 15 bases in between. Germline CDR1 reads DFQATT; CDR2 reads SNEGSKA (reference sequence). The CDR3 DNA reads TGCAGTGCTAGAGATCAGACTACTCGGGTCAATGAGCAGTTCTTC. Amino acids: CSARDQTTRVNEQFF.

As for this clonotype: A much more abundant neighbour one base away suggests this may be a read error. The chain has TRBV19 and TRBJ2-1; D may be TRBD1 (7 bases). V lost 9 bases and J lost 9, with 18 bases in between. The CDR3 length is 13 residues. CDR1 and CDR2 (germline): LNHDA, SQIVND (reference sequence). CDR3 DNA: TGTGCCAGCACCCGACAGGGAGGCACTGAGCAGTTCTTC. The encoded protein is CASTRQGGTEQFF.

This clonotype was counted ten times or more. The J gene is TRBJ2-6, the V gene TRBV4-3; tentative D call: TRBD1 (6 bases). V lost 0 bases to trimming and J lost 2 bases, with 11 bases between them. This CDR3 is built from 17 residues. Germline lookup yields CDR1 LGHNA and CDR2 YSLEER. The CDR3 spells CASSQDPTGTGANVLTF. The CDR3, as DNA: TGCGCCAGCAGCCAAGACCCCACAGGGACTGGGGCCAACGTCCTGACTTTC.

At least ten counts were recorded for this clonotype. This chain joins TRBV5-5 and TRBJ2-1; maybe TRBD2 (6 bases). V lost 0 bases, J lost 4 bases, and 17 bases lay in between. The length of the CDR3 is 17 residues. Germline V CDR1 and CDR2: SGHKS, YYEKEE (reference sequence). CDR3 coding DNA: TGTGCCAGCAGCTTGGTGCTAGCGAGAAGTTTATACAATGAGCAGTTCTTC. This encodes CASSLVLARSLYNEQFF.

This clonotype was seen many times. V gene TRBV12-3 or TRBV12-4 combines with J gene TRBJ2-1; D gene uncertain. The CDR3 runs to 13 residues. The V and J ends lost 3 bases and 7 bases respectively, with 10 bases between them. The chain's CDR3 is CASSFWVLNEQFF. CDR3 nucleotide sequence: TGTGCCAGCAGTTTTTGGGTTTTGAATGAGCAGTTCTTC.

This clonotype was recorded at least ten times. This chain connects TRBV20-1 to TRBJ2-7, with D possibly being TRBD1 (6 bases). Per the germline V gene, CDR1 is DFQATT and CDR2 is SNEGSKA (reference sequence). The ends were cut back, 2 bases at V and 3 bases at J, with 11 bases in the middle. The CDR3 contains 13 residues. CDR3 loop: CSARPRGSYEQYV. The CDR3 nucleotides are TGCAGTGCTAGACCCAGGGGAAGCTACGAGCAGTACGTC.

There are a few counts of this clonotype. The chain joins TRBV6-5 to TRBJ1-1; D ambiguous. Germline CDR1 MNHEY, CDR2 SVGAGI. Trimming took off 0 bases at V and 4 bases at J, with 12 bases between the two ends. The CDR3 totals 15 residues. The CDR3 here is CASSYSWQMGTEAFF. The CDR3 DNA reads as TGTGCCAGCAGTTACTCGTGGCAGATGGGCACTGAAGCTTTCTTT.

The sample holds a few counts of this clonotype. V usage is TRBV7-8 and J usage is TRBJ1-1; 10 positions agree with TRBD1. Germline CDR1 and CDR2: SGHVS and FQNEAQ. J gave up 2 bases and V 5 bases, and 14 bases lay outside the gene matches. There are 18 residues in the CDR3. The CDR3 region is CASSPTHGQGVGNTEAFF. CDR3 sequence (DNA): TGTGCCAGCAGCCCAACCCATGGACAGGGGGTAGGAAACACTGAAGCTTTCTTT.

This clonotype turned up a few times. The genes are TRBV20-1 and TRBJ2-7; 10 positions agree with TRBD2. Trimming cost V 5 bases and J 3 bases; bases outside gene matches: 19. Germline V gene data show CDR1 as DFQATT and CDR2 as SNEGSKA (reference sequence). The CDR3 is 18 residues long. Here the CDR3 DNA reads TGCAGTGCTCCCCGTGGGACAGCTCTAGCGGGAGCCCTCTACGAGCAGTACTTC. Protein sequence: CSAPRGTALAGALYEQYF.

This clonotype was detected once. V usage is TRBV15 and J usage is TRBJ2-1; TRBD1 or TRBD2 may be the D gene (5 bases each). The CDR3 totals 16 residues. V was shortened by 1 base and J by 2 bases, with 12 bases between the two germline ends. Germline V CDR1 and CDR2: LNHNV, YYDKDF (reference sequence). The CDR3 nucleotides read TGTGCCACCAGCAGAGTCGGGGCTGGAGCCTACAATGAGCAGTTCTTC. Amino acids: CATSRVGAGAYNEQFF.

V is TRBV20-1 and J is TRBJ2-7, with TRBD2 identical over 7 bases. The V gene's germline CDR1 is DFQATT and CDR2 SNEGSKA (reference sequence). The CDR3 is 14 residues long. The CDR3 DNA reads TGCAGGGCCAGGGCTAGCGGTCGCTCCTACGAGCAGTACTTC. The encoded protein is CRARASGRSYEQYF.

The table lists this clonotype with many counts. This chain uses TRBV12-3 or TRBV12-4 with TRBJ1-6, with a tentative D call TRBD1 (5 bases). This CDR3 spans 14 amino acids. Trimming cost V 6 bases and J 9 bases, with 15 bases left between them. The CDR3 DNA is TGTGCCAGCAGCGCAGGGTTTATTAGTTCACCCCTCCACTTT. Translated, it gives CASSAGFISSPLHF.

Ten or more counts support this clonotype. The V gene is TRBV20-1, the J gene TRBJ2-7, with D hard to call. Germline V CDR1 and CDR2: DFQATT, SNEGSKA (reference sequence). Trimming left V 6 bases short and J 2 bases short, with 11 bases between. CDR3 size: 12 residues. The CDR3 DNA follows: TGCAGTGCCACACGCGGTGCCTACGAGCAGTACTTC. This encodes CSATRGAYEQYF.

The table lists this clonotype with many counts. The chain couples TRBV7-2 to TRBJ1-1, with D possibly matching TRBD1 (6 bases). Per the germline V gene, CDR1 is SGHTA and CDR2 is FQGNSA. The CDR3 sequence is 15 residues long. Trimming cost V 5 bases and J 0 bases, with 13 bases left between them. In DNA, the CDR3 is TGTGCCAGCAGCGAGAGAACAGGGCTGAACACTGAAGCTTTCTTT. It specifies CASSERTGLNTEAFF.

CDR3 sequence (DNA): TGTGCCAGCAGGGCATCGGGACACAACTATGGCTACACCTTC. This codes for CASRASGHNYGYTF. The rearrangement uses TRBV7-2 and TRBJ1-2; a weak D match, TRBD1 (6 bases). Germline CDR1 reads SGHTA; CDR2 reads FQGNSA. There are 14 residues in the CDR3. V was cut by 6 bases and J by 2 bases, with 13 bases left in between.

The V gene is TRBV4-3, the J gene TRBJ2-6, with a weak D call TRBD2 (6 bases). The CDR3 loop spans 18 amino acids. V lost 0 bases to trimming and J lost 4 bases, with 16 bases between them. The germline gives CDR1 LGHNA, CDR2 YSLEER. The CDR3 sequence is CASSQDGTGSSGANVLTF. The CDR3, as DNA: TGCGCCAGCAGCCAAGATGGGACTGGTAGCTCCGGGGCCAACGTCCTGACTTTC.

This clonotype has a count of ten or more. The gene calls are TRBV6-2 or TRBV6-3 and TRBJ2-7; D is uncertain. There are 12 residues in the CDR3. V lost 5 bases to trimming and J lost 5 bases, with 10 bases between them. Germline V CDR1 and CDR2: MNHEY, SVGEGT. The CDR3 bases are TGTGCCAGCAGTCCGATCGCCCACGAGCAGTACTTC. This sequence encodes CASSPIAHEQYF.

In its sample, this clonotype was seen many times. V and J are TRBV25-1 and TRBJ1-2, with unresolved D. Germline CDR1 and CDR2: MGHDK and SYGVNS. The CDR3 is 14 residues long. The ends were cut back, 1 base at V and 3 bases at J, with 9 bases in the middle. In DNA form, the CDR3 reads TGTGCCAGCAGTGAATTGGCAGGCTACTATGGCTACACCTTC. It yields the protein CASSELAGYYGYTF.

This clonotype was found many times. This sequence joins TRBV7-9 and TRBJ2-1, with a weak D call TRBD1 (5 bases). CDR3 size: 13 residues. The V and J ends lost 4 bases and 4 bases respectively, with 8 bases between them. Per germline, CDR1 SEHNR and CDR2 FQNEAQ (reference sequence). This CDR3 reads CASSYPGYNEQFF. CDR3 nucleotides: TGTGCCAGCAGCTACCCAGGGTACAATGAGCAGTTCTTC.

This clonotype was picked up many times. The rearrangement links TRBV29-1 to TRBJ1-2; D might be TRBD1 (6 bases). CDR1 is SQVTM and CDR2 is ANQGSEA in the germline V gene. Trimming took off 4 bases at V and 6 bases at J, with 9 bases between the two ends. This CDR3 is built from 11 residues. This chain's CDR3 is CSVARGHGYTF. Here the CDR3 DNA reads TGCAGCGTTGCCAGGGGCCATGGCTACACCTTC.

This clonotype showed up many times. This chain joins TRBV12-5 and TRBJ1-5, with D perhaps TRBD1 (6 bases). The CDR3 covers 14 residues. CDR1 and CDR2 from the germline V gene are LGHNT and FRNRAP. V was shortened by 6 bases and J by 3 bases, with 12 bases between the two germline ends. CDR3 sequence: CASGRGQINQPQHF. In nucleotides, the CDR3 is TGTGCTAGTGGAAGAGGACAGATCAATCAGCCCCAGCATTTT. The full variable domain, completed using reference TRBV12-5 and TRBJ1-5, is DARVTQTPRHKVTEMGQEVTMRCQPILGHNTVFWYRQTMMQGLELLAYFRNRAPLDDSGMPKDRFSAEMPDATLATLKIQPSEPRDSAVYFCASGRGQINQPQHFGDGTRLSIL.

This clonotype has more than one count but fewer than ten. The CDR3 here is CASSLASDGNTIYF. CDR3 bases: TGTGCCAGCAGCTTAGCGAGCGACGGAAACACCATATATTTT. The chain combines TRBV7-2 with TRBJ1-3; D ambiguous. The germline V and J ends were trimmed by 0 bases and 4 bases, with 7 bases remaining between them. Germline-derived CDR1 and CDR2 are SGHTA and FQGNSA. The CDR3 totals 14 residues.

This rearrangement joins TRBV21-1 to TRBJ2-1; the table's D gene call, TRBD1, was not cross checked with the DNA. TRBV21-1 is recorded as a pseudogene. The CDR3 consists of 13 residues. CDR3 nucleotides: TGTGCCAGCAGCAAGACAGGGGGCAATGAGCAGTTCTTC. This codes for CASSKTGGNEQFF.

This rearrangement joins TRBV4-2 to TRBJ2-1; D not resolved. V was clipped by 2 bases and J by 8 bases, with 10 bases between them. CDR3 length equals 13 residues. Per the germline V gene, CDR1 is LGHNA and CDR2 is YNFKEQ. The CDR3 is CASSQILGDEQFF. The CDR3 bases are TGTGCCAGCAGCCAAATCCTGGGCGATGAGCAGTTCTTC.

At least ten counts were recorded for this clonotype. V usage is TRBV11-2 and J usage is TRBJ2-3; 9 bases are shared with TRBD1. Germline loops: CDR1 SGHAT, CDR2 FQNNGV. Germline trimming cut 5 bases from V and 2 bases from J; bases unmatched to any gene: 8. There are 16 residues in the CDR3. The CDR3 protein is CASSQQGAATTDTQYF. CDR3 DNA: TGTGCCAGCAGCCAACAGGGGGCAGCTACCACAGATACGCAGTATTTT.